One T cell receptor (beta chain) is described in this entry. This clonotype is labeled medium-sized (0.01 to 0.1%). No antigen is known for it. No base quality information exists; no much larger clone differs at one position. Per the germline V gene, SGHAT is the CDR1 and FQNNGV is the CDR2. Spanning cysteine to phenylalanine, the CDR3 consists of 14 amino acids. Just CDR3 DNA is preserved here, 42 bases in frame from base 1. V and J are truncated by 5 bases and 2 bases respectively, leaving an intervening sequence of 11 bases. The data originate from a study of tumor and adjacent non-tumor tissue in lung cancer listed by TCRdb under 2018. About the full investigation: The cohort included about eleven adenocarcinoma, a couple of squamous cell carcinoma and 1 small cell lung cancer patients. Ages among the approximately 15 patients ranged from roughly 31 to 76 years, there were approximately 10 men and 5 women, and disease was at TNM stage I to III. Some 30 paired specimens, one tumor and one normal lung sample per patient, were profiled by TCRbeta CDR3 sequencing. Using bulk TCRbeta repertoires from approximately 15 lung cancer patients, the study set lung tumor tissue side by side with matched distant non-tumor lung tissue. Sequencing produced about 130,000,000 productive TCRbeta reads in total, an average of approximately 4.5 million reads per sample.

The receptor library was made with multiplex PCR. Reads for this sample came from an Illumina HiSeq 2500. TCRbeta libraries were constructed through three rounds of nested PCR with primers (Table S4) according to protocols adapted from ARM-PCR. PCR products of 200-500 bp were gel-excised and purified with the QIAquick gel extraction kit before sequencing. On the authors' methods: Reads were cleaned with Trimmomatic, merged with FLASH into complete CDR3 sequences, and assigned to V(D)J germline segments with MiTCR. Clonal diversity was calculated as the inverse Simpson's index using VDJtools. In-frame sequences without a premature stop codon were defined as productive reads. TCRdb reran the public reads through fastp at Q25 and MiXCR, keeping productive beta chains. Entries are consolidated by CDR3 protein sequence, retaining the most common genes and DNA. These V and J calls derive from TCRdb rather than the authors' analysis. The sample yields 100,000 to 150,000 distinct CDR3 sequences; around three fifths were counted once. The ten largest clonotypes hold roughly 13% of the sample.

RNA was isolated from bulk, unsorted tissue, and RNA quality was assessed with a NanoDrop ND-1000 and an Agilent 2100. All donors had newly diagnosed lung cancer, had not received prior chemotherapy, and were admitted for thoracic surgery in China between August and November 2014. Anyone who had undergone radiotherapy or chemotherapy before, or who had another cancer at the same time, was left out of the study. Surgical tissue pieces of about 1-2.1 cm3 were preserved in RNAlater solution and stored at -80 °C until use. The paper as a whole reports these results and caveats: The methods do not name the sequencing platform or mention unique molecular identifiers. Because peripheral blood was not sequenced, the blood TCRbeta repertoires of the lung cancer patients in the study went unexamined. The top 100 clones accounted for a significantly larger cumulative portion of the repertoire in normal lung than in tumor tissue. With only roughly 15 patients in the cohort, the authors noted that larger samples and more detailed clinical data are needed. Tumor tissue showed significantly higher TCR diversity (inverse Simpson) than normal lung tissue, at around 450 vs 150 (P = 0.0075, Mann-Whitney U test). Younger patients had significantly higher TCR diversity, and higher tumor TCR diversity was associated with shorter overall and disease-free survival.

This TCR was sampled from a man aged 30-40 years with non-small cell lung cancer. Source material: lung tumor tissue. The rearranged chain carries TRBV11-2 and TRBJ2-3; TRBD1 might be the D gene, on 5 matching bases. The bases read TGTGCCAGCAGCAGGGGTCCAGACACAGATACGCAGTATTTT. Its translation reads: CASSRGPDTDTQYF.